A selection of T cell receptor beta chains follows, all from one sample in a study of T cell responses to AZD1222 COVID-19 vaccine. Sequencing was performed with immunoSEQ multiplex PCR; in TCRdb, only in-frame clones are kept and a portion is missing. The sample shows tens of thousands of clones, roughly nine tenths of them seen only once. The source was peripheral blood, collected 28 days after the second AZD1222 dose. These TCRs come from an adult who received the AZD1222 COVID-19 vaccine. The CDR3 runs from the conserved cysteine through the conserved F or W. The D gene is left open where the match is weak. Clone size is stated in some rows and not others, as once, few, many or a class when expanded.

v_call	d_call	cdr3_length	j_call	clone_size	cdr3_aa	cdr3_nt
TRBV18	TRBD1	14	TRBJ1-4	.	CASSPEDRGLKLFF	TGTGCCAGCTCACCAGAGGACAGGGGCTTAAAACTGTTTTTT
TRBV18	TRBD1	16	TRBJ2-5	.	CASSQGQGATGETQYF	TGTGCCAGCTCCCAAGGACAGGGGGCAACGGGAGAGACCCAGTACTTC
TRBV5-1	.	15	TRBJ1-1	.	CASSSQGLMNTEAFF	TGCGCCAGCAGTTCGCAGGGACTAATGAACACTGAAGCTTTCTTT
TRBV28	.	16	TRBJ1-5	.	CASSSWSGAGAQPQHF	TGTGCCAGCAGTTCCTGGTCCGGGGCGGGGGCGCAGCCCCAGCATTTT
TRBV24-1	.	12	TRBJ2-2	.	CATSENTGELFF	TGTGCCACCAGTGAAAACACCGGGGAGCTGTTTTTT
TRBV6-2/TRBV6-3	.	14	TRBJ2-1	.	CASSFHPSPGEQFF	TGTGCCAGCAGTTTCCACCCGAGCCCAGGTGAGCAGTTCTTC
TRBV10-3	TRBD2	14	TRBJ2-1	few	CAISEREGNNEQFF	TGTGCCATCAGTGAGCGGGAGGGGAACAATGAGCAGTTCTTC
TRBV3-1/TRBV3-2	TRBD1	13	TRBJ1-5	.	CASSQDRSQPQHF	TGTGCCAGCAGCCAGGACAGGTCACAGCCCCAGCATTTT
TRBV28	TRBD2	14	TRBJ2-2	few	CASSLRGGTGELFF	TGTGCCAGCAGTTTACGGGGGGGAACCGGGGAGCTGTTTTTT
TRBV7-2	.	15	TRBJ1-3	.	CASSLVPGTGNTIYF	TGTGCCAGCAGCTTAGTCCCGGGAACGGGAAACACCATATATTTT
TRBV6-5	.	13	TRBJ1-1	.	CASSPTQNTEAFF	TGTGCCAGCAGCCCAACGCAGAACACTGAAGCTTTCTTT
TRBV18	.	13	TRBJ1-5	few	CASSPDESQPQHF	TGTGCCAGCTCACCAGATGAGTCTCAGCCCCAGCATTTT
TRBV9	TRBD2	16	TRBJ2-1	.	CASSEVAGGAYNEQFF	TGTGCCAGCAGCGAGGTAGCGGGAGGGGCCTACAATGAGCAGTTCTTC
TRBV9	.	14	TRBJ1-3	.	CASSVQSSGNTIYF	TGTGCCAGCAGCGTACAGAGCTCTGGAAACACCATATATTTT
TRBV15	.	17	TRBJ2-3	once	CATSRTGTTLGTDTQYF	TGTGCCACCAGCAGAACCGGGACAACCCTCGGCACAGATACGCAGTATTTT
TRBV30	.	10	TRBJ1-2	once	CAWKFYGYTF	TGTGCCTGGAAATTCTATGGCTACACCTTC
TRBV30	.	11	TRBJ1-1	.	CASQSYAEAFF	TGTGCCTCACAGAGCTATGCTGAAGCTTTCTTT